What follows describes a single T cell receptor (beta chain). This clone has only a few counts. Its binding antigen is unknown. Per-nucleotide qualities are absent, and no much larger clonotype sits a single base away. No immune events, such as infections, were documented for the healthy donors during the collection period. Blood repertoires from healthy donors were used as a training cohort for calibrating time-dependent variance in a beta-binomial model of differential abundance of T-cell clones. There were around ten healthy donors in the training cohort, of whom 3 were female and 7 were male. An age range of about 25 to 64 years, with an average of roughly 47 years, was recorded for the donors. Whole blood, obtained from a commercial supplier, was collected from each healthy donor at three time points spaced roughly 2 weeks apart. For immunosequencing, genomic DNA was extracted from whole blood that had not been sorted.

These data originate in a study of identifying expanded T cells in peripheral blood (dated by TCRdb to the late 2010s). Regarding the study in general: Four technical replicates, made by sequencing separate aliquots from the same pool of genomic DNA, were compared pairwise.

General study outcomes and caveats: Approximately 1.2 differentially abundant clones were flagged by the binomial model between technical replicates, whereas about 16 and 20 were flagged over around two weeks and four weeks, respectively. Across all healthy-donor time intervals, the beta-binomial model significantly lowered both the number of clones called differentially abundant and the false-positive rate. The authors expected biological variance in healthy repertoires might increase further over much longer intervals such as months to years. For all healthy donors, the variance in clone template counts between roughly 2-week samples rose significantly as total template count increased.

CDR1 and CDR2 (SGDLS, YYNGEE) derive from the germline V gene. The CDR3 holds 15 amino acids from the cysteine to the phenylalanine. Just the 45-base CDR3 DNA is kept, in frame starting at base 1. The V end loses 6 bases and the J end loses 2 bases, and a stretch of 17 bases separates them. The immunoSEQ Assay, which relies on bias-controlled multiplex PCR amplification of genomic DNA, was used to profile TCRbeta CDR3 regions. As for the authors' bioinformatics: The absolute abundance of each unique TCRbeta CDR3 region was quantified after sequences were collapsed and filtered. Differential abundance was tested with two models: a binomial (Fisher-equivalent) model and a beta-binomial model that adds time-dependent variance fitted from healthy donors. Clones with fewer than 5 combined templates were removed, and differential abundance was called for clones with a Benjamini-Hochberg FDR below 0.01. Using the form v = (b*log(k)+a)^2, the beta-binomial variance was modeled as a function of the total template count across the two samples. TCRdb retrieved this table from immuneACCESS and kept in-frame rearrangements only. Not all clones are present; in checked studies, unresolved V genes account for under half, and no reason is known for the remainder. The V and J calls and clone size come from that table; D and trimming were worked out from the DNA. This sample holds about 82,000 clones; about 87% were observed only once. The ten largest clones represent roughly 7% of the sample.

The material sequenced was blood. Recombination joined TRBV9 with TRBJ1-2, with no reliable assignment of the D segment. The TCR originated in a person aged 18 to 75 in good health. The CDR3 region has the sequence CASTLSVADNYGYTF. The sequence in DNA is TGTGCCAGCACCCTCTCGGTGGCGGACAACTATGGCTACACCTTC.